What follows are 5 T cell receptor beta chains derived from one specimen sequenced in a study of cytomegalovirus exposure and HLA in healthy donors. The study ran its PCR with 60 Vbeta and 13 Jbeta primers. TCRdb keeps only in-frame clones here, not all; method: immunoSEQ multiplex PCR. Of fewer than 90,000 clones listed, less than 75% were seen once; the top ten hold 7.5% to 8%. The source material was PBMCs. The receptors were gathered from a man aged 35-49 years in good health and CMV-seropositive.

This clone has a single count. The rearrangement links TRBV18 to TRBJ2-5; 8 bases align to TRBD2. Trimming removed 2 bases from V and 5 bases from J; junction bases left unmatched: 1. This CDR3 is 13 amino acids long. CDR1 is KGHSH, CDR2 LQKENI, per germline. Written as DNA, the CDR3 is TGTGCCAGCTCACCAGCGGGGGGTGAGACCCAGTACTTC. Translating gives CASSPAGGETQYF.

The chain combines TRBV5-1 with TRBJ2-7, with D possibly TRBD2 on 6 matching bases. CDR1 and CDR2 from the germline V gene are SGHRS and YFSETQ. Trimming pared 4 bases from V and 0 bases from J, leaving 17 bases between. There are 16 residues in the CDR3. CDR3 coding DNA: TGCGCCAGCAGCCGAGGTCCTAGCGCCGACTCCTACGAGCAGTACTTC. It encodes CASSRGPSADSYEQYF.

DNA of the CDR3: TGTGCCAGCAGTTGGGCACTGAACACTGAAGCTTTCTTT. Encoded protein: CASSWALNTEAFF. J is TRBJ1-1 and V is TRBV27; no reliable D call. CDR1 and CDR2 from the germline V gene are MNHEY and SMNVEV (reference sequence). CDR3 length equals 13 residues. Trimming took off 4 bases at V and 0 bases at J, with 6 bases between the two ends.

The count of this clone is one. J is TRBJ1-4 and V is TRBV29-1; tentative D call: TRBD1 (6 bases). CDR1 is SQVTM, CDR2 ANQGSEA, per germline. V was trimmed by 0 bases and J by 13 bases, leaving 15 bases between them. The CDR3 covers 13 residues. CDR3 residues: CSVEDHYQGRLFF. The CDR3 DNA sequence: TGCAGCGTTGAAGATCATTACCAGGGGAGACTGTTTTTT.

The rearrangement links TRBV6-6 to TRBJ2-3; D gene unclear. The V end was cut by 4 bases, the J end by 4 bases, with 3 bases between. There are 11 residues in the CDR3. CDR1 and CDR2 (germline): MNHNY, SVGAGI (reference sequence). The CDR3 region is CASSSSDTQYF. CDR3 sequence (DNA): TGTGCCAGCAGTTCGTCAGATACGCAGTATTTT.